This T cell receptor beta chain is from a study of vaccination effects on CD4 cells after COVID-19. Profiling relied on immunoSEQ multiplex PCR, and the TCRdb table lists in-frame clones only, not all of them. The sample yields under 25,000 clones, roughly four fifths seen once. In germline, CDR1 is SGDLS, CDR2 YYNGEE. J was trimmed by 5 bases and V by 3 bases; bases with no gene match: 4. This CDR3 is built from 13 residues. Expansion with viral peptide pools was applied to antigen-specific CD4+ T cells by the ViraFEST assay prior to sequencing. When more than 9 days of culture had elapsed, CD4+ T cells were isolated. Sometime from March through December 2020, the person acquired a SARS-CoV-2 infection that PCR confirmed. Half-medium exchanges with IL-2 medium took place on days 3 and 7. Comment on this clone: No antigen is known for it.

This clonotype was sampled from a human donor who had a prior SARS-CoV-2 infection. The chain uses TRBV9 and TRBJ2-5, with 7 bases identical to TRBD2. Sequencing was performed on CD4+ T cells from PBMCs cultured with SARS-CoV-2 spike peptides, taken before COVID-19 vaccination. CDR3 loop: CASSGISGETQYF. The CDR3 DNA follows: TGTGCCAGCAGCGGGATTAGCGGGGAGACCCAGTACTTC.